The next 25 T cell receptor beta chains were all read from a single sample in a study of T cell responses to AZD1222 COVID-19 vaccine. Using immunoSEQ multiplex PCR, the repertoire was profiled, and TCRdb retains in-frame clones only, with some absent. The repertoire consists of over 100,000 clones, with roughly 89% occurring once and the leading ten covering 8% to 9.5%. The source material was peripheral blood, sampled on day 0 of AZD1222 vaccination. These receptors were collected from an adult in good health.

The chain links TRBV11-2 to TRBJ2-7; 10 positions agree with TRBD2. The CDR3 totals 13 residues. V was pared by 3 bases and J by 5 bases, with 1 base of the junction left unmatched. In germline, CDR1 is SGHAT, CDR2 FQNNGV. In DNA, the CDR3 is TGTGCCAGCAGCTTCACTAGCGGGAACGAGCAGTACTTC. As protein: CASSFTSGNEQYF.

The CDR3 DNA sequence: TGTGCCAGCAGCCCCGGGGATCGCACAGATACGCAGTATTTT. Its translation is CASSPGDRTDTQYF. This chain joins TRBV6-5 and TRBJ2-3; D may be TRBD2 (5 bases). This CDR3 region has 14 residues. The V gene's germline CDR1 is MNHEY and CDR2 SVGAGI. Trimming removed 6 bases at V and 1 base at J, with 11 bases between.

The rearrangement links TRBV6-6 to TRBJ1-1; possibly TRBD1 for D (5 bases). The CDR3 has 15 amino acids. In germline, CDR1 is MNHNY, CDR2 SVGAGI (reference sequence). V dropped 7 bases and J dropped 4 bases, with 19 bases sitting between them. The chain's CDR3 is CASTYGGGKSTEAFF. The CDR3 DNA reads as TGTGCCAGCACCTACGGGGGGGGGAAAAGCACTGAAGCTTTCTTT.

The rearrangement joins TRBV7-3 to TRBJ1-6; no clear D gene. V was clipped by 0 bases and J by 7 bases, with 10 bases between them. The germline V gene has CDR1 SGHTA and CDR2 FQGTGA. The CDR3 covers 15 residues. The CDR3 DNA sequence: TGTGCCAGCAGCTTAACGTCCGGGAGCAATTCACCCCTCCACTTT. Amino acids: CASSLTSGSNSPLHF.

The chain has TRBV7-2 and TRBJ1-2, with 12 positions matching TRBD1. The CDR3 contains 15 residues. Germline V CDR1 and CDR2: SGHTA, FQGNSA. J lost 8 bases, V lost 1 base, and 5 bases had no gene match. This CDR3 is CASSLGGTGGYGYTF. The CDR3 DNA sequence: TGTGCCAGCAGCTTAGGCGGGACAGGGGGCTACGGCTACACCTTC.

This clone was recorded only once. The rearrangement uses TRBV5-6 and TRBJ1-3; 7 positions agree with TRBD1. The V gene's germline CDR1 is SGHDT and CDR2 YYEEEE. There are 15 residues in the CDR3. The J segment lost 0 bases and the V segment lost 4 bases, leaving 4 bases of the junction unmatched. CDR3 bases: TGTGCCAGCAGCAAGACAGGGATCTCTGGAAACACCATATATTTT. This codes for CASSKTGISGNTIYF.

This clone was observed once. V usage is TRBV13 and J usage is TRBJ2-2, with D unresolved. This CDR3 comprises 12 residues. Germline CDR1 reads PRHDT; CDR2 reads FYEKMQ (reference sequence). Trimming removed 2 bases at V and 7 bases at J, with 5 bases between. CDR3 in amino acids: CASSLIRGELFF. For the CDR3, the DNA is TGTGCCAGCAGCTTAATCCGCGGGGAGCTGTTTTTT.

This clone is a singleton in its sample. V gene TRBV28 combines with J gene TRBJ1-3; D possibly corresponds to TRBD1 (5 bases). This CDR3 has 15 residues. Germline V gives CDR1 MDHEN, CDR2 SYDVKM. V was clipped by 6 bases and J by 0 bases, with 12 bases between them. CDR3 nucleotides: TGTGCCAGCAGGGAGACTAGGGGCTCTGGAAACACCATATATTTT. Protein product: CASRETRGSGNTIYF.

The chain joins TRBV7-9 to TRBJ2-7; 8 bases map to TRBD1. Germline V gives CDR1 SEHNR, CDR2 FQNEAQ (reference sequence). The junction had 11 bases not matched to a gene; V was cut back by 5 bases and J by 2 bases. The CDR3 has 16 residues. CDR3 sequence: CASSPDRGLPPYEQYF. In DNA form, the CDR3 reads TGTGCCAGCAGCCCTGACAGGGGATTGCCCCCCTACGAGCAGTACTTC.

The chain employs TRBV28 and TRBJ1-4, with 7 bases aligning to TRBD1. The CDR3 runs to 15 residues. V shed 6 bases and J 5 bases; nucleotides not matched to a gene: 9. Per germline, CDR1 MDHEN and CDR2 SYDVKM. As DNA, the CDR3 is TGTGCCAGCAGCCGAACGGGACAGATGAATGAAAAACTGTTTTTT. Protein sequence: CASSRTGQMNEKLFF. Drawing the rest from reference TRBV28 and TRBJ1-4, the complete variable domain is DVKVTQSSRYLVKRTGEKVFLECVQDMDHENMFWYRQDPGLGLRLIYFSYDVKMKEKGDIPEGYSVSREKKERFSLILESASTNQTSMYLCASSRTGQMNEKLFFGSGTQLSVL.

V gene TRBV18 combines with J gene TRBJ1-2, with 9 bases lining up with TRBD1. The CDR3 loop spans 16 amino acids. V dropped 1 base and J dropped 2; count of bases not matched to a gene: 5. Germline V gives CDR1 KGHSH, CDR2 LQKENI. CDR3 sequence reads: CASSPLTGGGNYGYTF. CDR3 coding DNA: TGTGCCAGCTCACCACTCACAGGGGGCGGAAACTATGGCTACACCTTC.

About this clone itself: Germline and junction disagree at one end, which may indicate a read error. This chain connects TRBV29-1 to TRBJ2-7, with 13 bases lining up with TRBD2. This CDR3 region has 16 residues. Germline V gene sequence: CDR1 SQVTM, CDR2 ANQGSEA. The CDR3 region has the DNA TGCAGCGTCGAAGGACTAGCGGGAGAGCTATCCTACGAGCAGTACTTC. Amino acid sequence: CSVEGLAGELSYEQYF.

The genes are TRBV11-2 and TRBJ2-3; D not resolved. Germline assignment: CDR1 SGHAT and CDR2 FQNNGV. The CDR3 has 14 amino acids. V gave up 5 bases and J gave up 2 bases, with 11 bases separating them. Here the CDR3 reads CASSPGSYTDTQYF. DNA of the CDR3: TGTGCCAGCAGCCCCGGCAGCTACACAGATACGCAGTATTTT.

The genes are TRBV25-1 and TRBJ1-3; D is perhaps TRBD1 (6 bases). The CDR3 is 16 amino acids. The V and J ends lost 0 bases and 0 bases respectively, with 9 bases between them. CDR1 is MGHDK, CDR2 SYGVNS, per germline. The CDR3 coding sequence is TGTGCCAGCAGTGAATATGACAGGAGCTCTGGAAACACCATATATTTT. Its protein is CASSEYDRSSGNTIYF.

Turning to this clone: An end of the junction differs from the germline gene, which may be a read error. The J gene is TRBJ2-3, the V gene TRBV7-3; 7 bases agree with TRBD2. Germline values: CDR1 SGHTA, CDR2 FQGTGA. The CDR3 has 15 amino acids. The chain's CDR3 is CASRLSGTGTDTQYF. In DNA, the CDR3 is TGTGCCAGCAGATTAAGCGGGACCGGCACAGATACGCAGTATTTT.

The chain carries TRBV28 and TRBJ1-5, with D maybe TRBD1 (6 bases). The V end lost 6 bases, the J end lost 5 bases, and 17 bases lay between the germline ends. Per germline, CDR1 MDHEN and CDR2 SYDVKM. The length of the CDR3 is 15 residues. The CDR3 DNA follows: TGTGCCAGCAGGCCCGGGGGGCGGCGGGATCAGCCCCAGCATTTT. Translated, it gives CASRPGGRRDQPQHF.

The DNA of the CDR3 is TGTGCCAGCAGCCGCGCCCTAAACATTCAGTACTTC. Translated: CASSRALNIQYF. This chain joins TRBV6-2 or TRBV6-3 and TRBJ2-4; D is undetermined. Germline values: CDR1 MNHEY, CDR2 SVGEGT. Trimming stripped 6 bases from V and 6 bases from J, with 9 bases between. The CDR3 has 12 residues.

The genes are TRBV2 and TRBJ1-1; no clear D gene. V was trimmed by 1 base and J by 7 bases, leaving 7 bases between them. The CDR3 loop spans 12 amino acids. CDR1 and CDR2 from the germline V gene are SNHLY and FYNNEI. CDR3 protein: CASSEGYGEAFF. The CDR3 DNA reads TGTGCCAGCAGTGAAGGTTATGGTGAAGCTTTCTTT.

The rearrangement uses TRBV6-6 and TRBJ2-1; the D is unclear. CDR3 length: 15 amino acids. Germline values: CDR1 MNHNY, CDR2 SVGAGI (reference sequence). The V end lost 6 bases, the J end lost 7 bases, and 19 bases lay between the germline ends. CDR3 DNA: TGTGCCAGCAGCGCCCCCCCCGAAGGAATAAATGAGCAGTTCTTC. Protein product: CASSAPPEGINEQFF.

J is TRBJ1-1 and V is TRBV19, with 8 bases aligning to TRBD1. CDR3 length: 16 amino acids. CDR1 and CDR2 (germline): LNHDA, SQIVND (reference sequence). With 5 bases clipped from V and 1 base from J, the junction kept 9 bases outside the gene matches. CDR3 region: CASSLPGQASNTEAFF. The CDR3 nucleotides read TGTGCCAGTAGTCTCCCGGGACAGGCATCGAACACTGAAGCTTTCTTT.

This chain joins TRBV10-3 and TRBJ2-3, with a possible D match to TRBD1 (6 bases). Trimming removed 2 bases from V and 2 bases from J, with 8 bases in between. Germline assignment: CDR1 ENHRY and CDR2 SYGVKD. The CDR3 covers 14 residues. CDR3 coding DNA: TGTGCCATCAGTGAGACAGGGTTCACAGATACGCAGTATTTT. It encodes CAISETGFTDTQYF.

The chain has TRBV4-1 and TRBJ1-2; perhaps TRBD1 as D (6 bases). This CDR3 comprises 14 residues. The V gene's germline CDR1 is MGHRA and CDR2 YSYEKL. V lost 0 bases, J lost 7 bases, and 12 bases lay in between. The CDR3 region has the DNA TGCGCCAGCAGCCAAGATCCCAGGGGTAGTGGCTACACCTTC. This translates into CASSQDPRGSGYTF.

The V call is TRBV5-4, the J call TRBJ2-7, with D uncertain. CDR3 size: 13 residues. Germline CDR1 SGHNT, CDR2 YYREEE (reference sequence). Trimming stripped 3 bases from V and 1 base from J, with 8 bases between. The CDR3 DNA is TGTGCCAGCAGCTCAGCGTCTTCCTACGAGCAGTACTTC. Translation gives CASSSASSYEQYF.

This clone came up once. The V call is TRBV3-1 (or the pseudogene TRBV3-2), the J call TRBJ1-1; D is undetermined. The CDR3 sequence is 13 residues long. V was shortened by 2 bases and J by 2 bases, with 6 bases between the two germline ends. Germline V CDR1 and CDR2: LGHDT, YNNKEL (reference sequence). The CDR3 DNA is TGTGCCAGCAGCCAAAAAACCAACACTGAAGCTTTCTTT. Its protein product is CASSQKTNTEAFF.

The V and J genes are TRBV7-9 and TRBJ2-2; D not resolved. The CDR3 extends over 14 amino acids. The V gene lost 1 base and the J gene lost 5 bases, with 8 bases spanning the gap. Per germline, CDR1 SEHNR and CDR2 FQNEAQ (reference sequence). The CDR3: CASSLGAITGELFF. DNA of the CDR3: TGTGCCAGCAGCTTAGGGGCTATTACCGGGGAGCTGTTTTTT.